The 11 T cell receptor beta chains given below trace back to one sample, sequenced in a study of high-grade serous ovarian cancer treatment subgroups. Produced via immunoSEQ multiplex PCR; TCRdb's table is partial and in-frame only. The table shows a few thousand clones, with more than 70% occurring only once. Tumor tissue was taken before any definitive surgery or chemotherapy was given. The sample consisted of tumor tissue. The receptors were sampled from a human donor with high-grade serous ovarian cancer.

The chain joins TRBV14 to TRBJ2-7; the match to TRBD1 covers 8 bases. After removal of 2 bases from V and 3 bases from J, the junction contained 6 bases not matched to a gene. This CDR3 region has 15 residues. Germline CDR1 is SGHDN and CDR2 is FVKESK. CDR3 sequence: CASSQRPDRDYEQYF. CDR3 nucleotide sequence: TGTGCCAGCAGCCAAAGACCGGACAGGGACTACGAGCAGTACTTC.

This rearrangement joins TRBV7-6 to TRBJ2-7, with D tentatively TRBD2 (6 bases). Germline assignment: CDR1 SGHVS and CDR2 FNYEAQ. Trimming shortened V by 5 bases and J by 7 bases, and 21 bases separated the two germline ends. The length of the CDR3 is 15 residues. CDR3 nucleotides: TGTGCCAGCAGCCTGACGGGACTCGGTGCTGGTGAGCAGTACTTC. Protein product: CASSLTGLGAGEQYF.

The sample holds a few counts of this clone. CDR3 nucleotide sequence: TGTGCCAGCAGGTACCCGCGGACAGGGGGCCCGTCGATTCAGTACTTC. It specifies CASRYPRTGGPSIQYF. The chain links TRBV27 to TRBJ2-4, with 11 bases fitting TRBD1. Per the germline V gene, CDR1 is MNHEY and CDR2 is SMNVEV (reference sequence). V trimming: 6 bases; J trimming: 10 bases; junction bases outside the gene matches: 14. CDR3 length equals 16 residues.

In DNA, the CDR3 is TGTGCCAGCAGCTTAGTAATGGGGGTTGAGACCCAGTACTTC. Protein product: CASSLVMGVETQYF. This rearrangement joins TRBV7-2 to TRBJ2-5, with D perhaps matching TRBD1 or TRBD2 (5 bases each). This CDR3 is built from 14 residues. From germline, CDR1 is SGHTA and CDR2 FQGNSA. The V end was cut by 1 base, the J end by 5 bases, with 11 bases between.

The CDR3 nucleotides are TGTGCCAGCTCACCCCGGACTAGCGGGAGGTCGGATACGCAGTATTTT. Translating gives CASSPRTSGRSDTQYF. The rearrangement links TRBV18 to TRBJ2-3, with 14 bases aligning to TRBD2. V gave up 3 bases and J gave up 6 bases; unmatched junction bases: 5. The germline gives CDR1 KGHSH, CDR2 LQKENI. CDR3 length: 16 amino acids.

The V call is TRBV6-1, the J call TRBJ2-1; 9 positions agree with TRBD1. The CDR3 covers 15 residues. CDR1 is MNHNS, CDR2 SASEGT, per germline. V trimming: 6 bases; J trimming: 4 bases; junction bases outside the gene matches: 7. For the CDR3, the DNA is TGTGCCAGCAGCTCGGACAGGGGTATTTACAATGAGCAGTTCTTC. This encodes CASSSDRGIYNEQFF.

The rearrangement joins TRBV21-1 to TRBJ2-3; the D segment call TRBD2 is taken from the table without a DNA check. TRBV21-1 is a pseudogene locus. The CDR3 totals 17 residues. The CDR3 loop reads CASSKNCATSSTDTQYF. In nucleotides, the CDR3 is TGTGCCAGCAGCAAAAATTGCGCTACCTCTAGCACAGATACGCAGTATTTT.

This clone was found a few times. The J gene is TRBJ2-5, the V gene TRBV14; D is undetermined. The CDR3 is 12 amino acids. Germline loops: CDR1 SGHDN, CDR2 FVKESK. The V gene lost 2 bases and the J gene lost 10 bases, with 11 bases spanning the gap. Here the CDR3 DNA reads TGTGCCAGCAGCCAAACTGCCAGTGGCCAGTACTTC. Protein: CASSQTASGQYF.

This clone was seen a single time. The chain employs TRBV6-6 and TRBJ2-1; 7 bases are a match to TRBD1. The CDR3 has 13 residues. Germline V gives CDR1 MNHNY, CDR2 SVGAGI (reference sequence). The J segment lost 5 bases and the V segment lost 7 bases, leaving 5 bases of the junction unmatched. The CDR3 region has the DNA TGTGCCAGCACTTCGACAGGGAACAATGAGCAGTTCTTC. Its protein product is CASTSTGNNEQFF.

V and J are TRBV7-3 and TRBJ2-3, with D perhaps assigned TRBD1 or TRBD2 (5 bases each). Germline CDR1 reads SGHTA; CDR2 reads FQGTGA. V was trimmed by 0 bases and J by 10 bases, leaving 8 bases between them. The CDR3 has 12 amino acids. The DNA of the CDR3 is TGTGCCAGCAGCTTAACCAGAGGGGCGCAGTATTTT. Translating gives CASSLTRGAQYF.

V is TRBV25-1 and J is TRBJ2-1, with a weak D call TRBD2 (6 bases). Trimming stripped 4 bases from V and 12 bases from J, with 10 bases between. Germline values: CDR1 MGHDK, CDR2 SYGVNS. This CDR3 has 11 residues. CDR3 sequence (DNA): TGTGCCAGCAGTGTTGGGACTGCGCAGTTCTTC. Protein: CASSVGTAQFF.